The 15 T cell receptor beta chains listed next were all sequenced from one sample in a study of OX40 agonist ivuxolimab in advanced cancers. Profiled with immunoSEQ multiplex PCR; TCRdb holds only in-frame clones, not every one. The repertoire holds roughly 52,000 clones, with approximately 84% as singletons. This specimen consisted of CD4+ or CD8+ T cells sorted from blood, obtained in a trial of the OX40 agonist ivuxolimab. Receptor source: an adult with an advanced solid tumor such as melanoma, head and neck, liver or kidney cancer.

The J gene is TRBJ2-6, the V gene TRBV6-5; the D is unclear. Trimming left V 4 bases short and J 2 bases short, with 6 bases between. This CDR3 is 14 amino acids long. Per the germline V gene, CDR1 is MNHEY and CDR2 is SVGAGI. The CDR3 DNA sequence: TGTGCCAGCAGTTGGGCAGCTGGGGCCAACGTCCTGACTTTC. This sequence encodes CASSWAAGANVLTF.

The V and J genes are TRBV18 and TRBJ2-2; tentatively, D is TRBD1 or TRBD2 (5 bases each). In germline, CDR1 is KGHSH, CDR2 LQKENI. This CDR3 is built from 15 residues. Trimming removed 1 base from V and 3 bases from J, with 9 bases in between. The CDR3 region is CASSPRGSDTGELFF. CDR3 sequence (DNA): TGTGCCAGCTCACCACGGGGGAGTGACACCGGGGAGCTGTTTTTT.

This clone occurred once. V is TRBV5-4 and J is TRBJ2-7, with a possible D match to TRBD1 (6 bases). Germline V gene lookup returns CDR1 SGHNT and CDR2 YYREEE (reference sequence). Trimming cost V 0 bases and J 1 base, with 8 bases left between them. The CDR3 runs to 14 residues. CDR3 amino acids: CASSLAGHSYEQYF. The CDR3 bases are TGTGCCAGCAGCTTGGCGGGACATTCCTACGAGCAGTACTTC.

The chain is built from TRBV18 and TRBJ1-5; D possibly corresponds to TRBD1 (6 bases). Germline assignment: CDR1 KGHSH and CDR2 LQKENI. This CDR3 comprises 16 residues. V was shortened by 1 base and J by 1 base, with 11 bases between the two germline ends. Here the CDR3 DNA reads TGTGCCAGCTCACCACAGGGGGGCAGGAGCAATCAGCCCCAGCATTTT. Its protein product is CASSPQGGRSNQPQHF. Combining the CDR3 with reference TRBV18 and TRBJ1-5 gives the whole variable domain NAGVMQNPRHLVRRRGQEARLRCSPMKGHSHVYWYRQLPEEGLKFMVYLQKENIIDESGMPKERFSAEFPKEGPSILRIQQVVRGDSAAYFCASSPQGGRSNQPQHFGDGTRLSIL.

The chain uses TRBV5-4 and TRBJ1-3; D ambiguous. Germline assignment: CDR1 SGHNT and CDR2 YYREEE (reference sequence). The CDR3 consists of 13 residues. Trimming removed 4 bases from V and 8 bases from J, with 13 bases in between. CDR3 nucleotides: TGTGCCAGCAGCCTAAACCGCGGGGACACCATATATTTT. Its translation is CASSLNRGDTIYF.

This chain uses TRBV12-5 with TRBJ2-1, with 10 bases identical to TRBD1. V lost 3 bases to trimming and J lost 6 bases; unmatched junction nucleotides: 5. CDR3 length equals 15 residues. Germline lookup yields CDR1 LGHNT and CDR2 FRNRAP. CDR3 DNA sequence: TGTGCTAGTGGTTTCGGGACAGGGGTGTCCAATGAGCAGTTCTTC. Encoded protein: CASGFGTGVSNEQFF.

The V and J genes are TRBV19 and TRBJ2-6, with TRBD1 matching over 7 bases. V lost 5 bases and J lost 2; bases outside the gene matches: 27. CDR3 length: 23 residues. The germline gives CDR1 LNHDA, CDR2 SQIVND (reference sequence). The CDR3 coding sequence is TGTGCCAGTAGTTCCTATTCCCGACAGGGCAGTGGATGGAATTGGGCTGGGGCCAACGTCCTGACTTTC. Its protein product is CASSSYSRQGSGWNWAGANVLTF.

This clone was picked up one time. The rearrangement uses TRBV5-6 and TRBJ1-1; weak D call: TRBD1 (6 bases). Per the germline V gene, CDR1 is SGHDT and CDR2 is YYEEEE. V was clipped by 4 bases and J by 3 bases, with 16 bases between them. The CDR3 covers 15 residues. CDR3 sequence reads: CASSPSPGADTEAFF. The CDR3 DNA reads TGTGCCAGCAGCCCCAGTCCAGGGGCGGACACTGAAGCTTTCTTT.

This clone appeared once. The chain carries TRBV13 and TRBJ1-6, with D uncertain. V lost 3 bases, J lost 7 bases, and 4 bases lay in between. The germline V gene encodes CDR1 PRHDT and CDR2 FYEKMQ (reference sequence). The CDR3 has 12 amino acids. As DNA, the CDR3 is TGTGCCAGCAGCTTGGGCAATTCACCCCTCCACTTT. It is translated as CASSLGNSPLHF. Drawing the rest from reference TRBV13 and TRBJ1-6, the complete variable domain is AAGVIQSPRHLIKEKRETATLKCYPIPRHDTVYWYQQGPGQDPQFLISFYEKMQSDKGSIPDRFSAQQFSDYHSELNMSSLELGDSALYFCASSLGNSPLHFGNGTRLTVT.

This chain joins TRBV5-1 and TRBJ2-2; the match to TRBD1 covers 7 bases. This CDR3 is 16 amino acids long. The germline V gene encodes CDR1 SGHRS and CDR2 YFSETQ. After removal of 4 bases from V and 5 bases from J, the junction contained 11 bases not matched to a gene. The CDR3 sequence: CASSRGQNKETGELFF. The CDR3 bases are TGCGCCAGCAGCAGGGGACAGAATAAGGAGACCGGGGAGCTGTTTTTT.

The CDR3 sequence: CASSGPKDQNTDTQYF. The CDR3 DNA reads as TGTGCCAGCAGCGGGCCGAAAGACCAGAATACAGATACGCAGTATTTT. This sequence joins TRBV5-4 and TRBJ2-3; no clear D. Trimming left V 4 bases short and J 3 bases short, with 18 bases between. The germline gives CDR1 SGHNT, CDR2 YYREEE (reference sequence). This CDR3 comprises 16 residues.

The chain links TRBV11-1 to TRBJ2-2; 8 bases align to TRBD1. Trimming at V came to 4 bases and at J to 4 bases, leaving 8 bases not matched to a gene. The length of the CDR3 is 16 residues. CDR1 and CDR2 from the germline V gene are SGHAT and FQDESV (reference sequence). The CDR3 nucleotides are TGTGCCAGCAGCTCCAGGACAGGGACGAGCACCGGGGAGCTGTTTTTT. Protein: CASSSRTGTSTGELFF.

In its sample, this clone was seen once. This rearrangement joins TRBV9 to TRBJ1-1; no clear D gene. V lost 0 bases to trimming and J lost 1 base, with 10 bases between them. This CDR3 has 15 amino acids. Germline V lookup: CDR1 SGDLS, CDR2 YYNGEE. The CDR3 DNA follows: TGTGCCAGCAGCGTAGTGGCAGACCAGAACACTGAAGCTTTCTTT. Protein: CASSVVADQNTEAFF.

The J gene is TRBJ1-2, the V gene TRBV5-1; tentatively, D is TRBD1 (5 bases). The germline gives CDR1 SGHRS, CDR2 YFSETQ. Trimming removed 0 bases at V and 4 bases at J, with 22 bases between. The CDR3 loop spans 18 amino acids. The CDR3 nucleotides are TGCGCCAGCAGCTTGGCCGGGGTCCGGGGGGAAAGAAGCTATGGCTACACCTTC. This encodes CASSLAGVRGERSYGYTF.

The table lists this clone with a count of one. The chain joins TRBV6-1 to TRBJ2-3, with D unclear. V lost 3 bases, J lost 4 bases, and 11 bases lay in between. The CDR3 sequence is 14 residues long. Germline V gene lookup returns CDR1 MNHNS and CDR2 SASEGT. CDR3 region: CASSEMVGADTQYF. In nucleotides, the CDR3 is TGTGCCAGCAGTGAGATGGTTGGGGCAGATACGCAGTATTTT.